The present T cell receptor beta chain was sequenced within a study of identical twins. A single record per CDR3 protein comes from TCRdb applying MiXCR to the 5' RACE reads. This table holds hundreds of thousands of distinct CDR3 sequences, about 12% found once. Germline V gene sequence: CDR1 ENHRY, CDR2 SYGVKD. V lost 5 bases, J lost 2 bases, and 12 bases stayed unmatched. The CDR3 totals 17 residues. This same sample was also part of a study on yellow fever vaccine responses in identical twins.

Sequencing was done on a sample of PBMCs. This chain connects TRBV10-3 to TRBJ1-1; 9 bases are shared with TRBD1. This clonotype originated in a woman aged 18-29 years in good health. The CDR3 DNA follows: TGTGCCATCAGTCCCTTAAGCCCGGGACAGGGAAACACTGAAGCTTTCTTT. Protein: CAISPLSPGQGNTEAFF.